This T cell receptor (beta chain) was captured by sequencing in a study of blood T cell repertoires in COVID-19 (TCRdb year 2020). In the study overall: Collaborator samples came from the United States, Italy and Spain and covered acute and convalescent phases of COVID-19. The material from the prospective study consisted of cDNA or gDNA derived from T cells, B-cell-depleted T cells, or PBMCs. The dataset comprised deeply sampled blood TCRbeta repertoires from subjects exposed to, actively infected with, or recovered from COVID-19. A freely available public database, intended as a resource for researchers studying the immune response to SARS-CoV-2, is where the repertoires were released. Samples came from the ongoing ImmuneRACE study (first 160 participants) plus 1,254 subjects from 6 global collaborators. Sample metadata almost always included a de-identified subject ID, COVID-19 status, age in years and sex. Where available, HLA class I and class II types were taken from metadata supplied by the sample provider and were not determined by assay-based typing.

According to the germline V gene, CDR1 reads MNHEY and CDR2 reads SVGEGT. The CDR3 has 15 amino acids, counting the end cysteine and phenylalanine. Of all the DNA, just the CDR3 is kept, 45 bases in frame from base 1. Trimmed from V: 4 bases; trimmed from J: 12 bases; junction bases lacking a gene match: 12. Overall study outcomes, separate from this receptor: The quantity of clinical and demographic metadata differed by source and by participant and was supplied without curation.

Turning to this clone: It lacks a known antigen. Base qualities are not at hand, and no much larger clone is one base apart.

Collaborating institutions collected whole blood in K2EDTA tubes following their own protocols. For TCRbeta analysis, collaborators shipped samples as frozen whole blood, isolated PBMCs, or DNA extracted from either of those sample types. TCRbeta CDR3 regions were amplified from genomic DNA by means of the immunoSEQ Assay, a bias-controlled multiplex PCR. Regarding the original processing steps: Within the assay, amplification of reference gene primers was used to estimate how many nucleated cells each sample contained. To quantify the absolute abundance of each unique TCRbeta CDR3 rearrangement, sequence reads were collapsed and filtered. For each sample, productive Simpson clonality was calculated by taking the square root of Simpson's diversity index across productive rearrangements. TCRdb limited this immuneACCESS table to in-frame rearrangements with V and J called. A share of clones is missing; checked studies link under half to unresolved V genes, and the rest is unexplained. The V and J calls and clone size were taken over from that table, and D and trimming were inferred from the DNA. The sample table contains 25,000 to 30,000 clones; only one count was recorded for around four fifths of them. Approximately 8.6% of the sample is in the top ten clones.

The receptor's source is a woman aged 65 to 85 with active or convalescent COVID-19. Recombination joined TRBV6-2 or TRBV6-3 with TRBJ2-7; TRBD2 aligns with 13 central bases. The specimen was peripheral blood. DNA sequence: TGTGCCAGCAGTTTAAACCCGGGACTAGCGGGAAAGCCGTACTTC. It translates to CASSLNPGLAGKPYF.